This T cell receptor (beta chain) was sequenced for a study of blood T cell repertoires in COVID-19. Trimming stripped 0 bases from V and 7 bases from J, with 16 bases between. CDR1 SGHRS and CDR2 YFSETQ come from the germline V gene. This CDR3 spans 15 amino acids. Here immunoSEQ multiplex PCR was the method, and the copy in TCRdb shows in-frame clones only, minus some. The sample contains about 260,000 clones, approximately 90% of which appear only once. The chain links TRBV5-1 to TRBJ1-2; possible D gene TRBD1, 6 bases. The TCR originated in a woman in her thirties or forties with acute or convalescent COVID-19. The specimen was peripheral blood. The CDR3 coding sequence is TGCGCCAGCAGCTTGGCATCCACAGGGATGAGTGGCTACACCTTC. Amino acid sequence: CASSLASTGMSGYTF.